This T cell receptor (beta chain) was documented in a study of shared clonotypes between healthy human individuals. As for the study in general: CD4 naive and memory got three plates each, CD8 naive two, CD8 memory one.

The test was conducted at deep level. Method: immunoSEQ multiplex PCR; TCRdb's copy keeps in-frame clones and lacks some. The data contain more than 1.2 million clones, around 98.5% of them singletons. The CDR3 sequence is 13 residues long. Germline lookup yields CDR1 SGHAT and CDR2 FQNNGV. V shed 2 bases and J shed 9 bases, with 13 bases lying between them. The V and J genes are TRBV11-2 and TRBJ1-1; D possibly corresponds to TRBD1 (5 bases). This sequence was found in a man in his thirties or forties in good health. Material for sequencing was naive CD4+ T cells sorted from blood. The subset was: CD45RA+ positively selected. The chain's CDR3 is CASSLYFREQAFF. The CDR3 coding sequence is TGTGCCAGCAGCTTATATTTCAGGGAACAAGCTTTCTTT.